This entry concerns a single TCR beta chain. Random hexamers were used to reverse transcribe roughly 0.45 to 1 ug of RNA. One entry per CDR3 protein, called by TCRdb with MiXCR from the immunoSEQ multiplex PCR reads. The table lists about 400,000 distinct CDR3 sequences, approximately 85% of them singletons. The source of the sample is a study of CD8 T cells in Susac syndrome. V was clipped by 2 bases and J by 11 bases, with 11 bases between them. Germline values: CDR1 LGHNT, CDR2 FRNRAP. This CDR3 has 12 amino acids. The receptor was isolated from a human donor with multiple sclerosis. Sample: CD8+ T cells from PBMCs. The genes are TRBV12-5 and TRBJ2-3, with a weak D call TRBD2 (6 bases). The CDR3 coding sequence is TGTGCTAGTGGTTTGCCGGGACTGGAGCAGTATTTT. Its translation is CASGLPGLEQYF. The whole variable domain, remainder taken from reference TRBV12-5 and TRBJ2-3, is DARVTQTPRHKVTEMGQEVTMRCQPILGHNTVFWYRQTMMQGLELLAYFRNRAPLDDSGMPKDRFSAEMPDATLATLKIQPSEPRDSAVYFCASGLPGLEQYFGPGTRLTVL.